The source of this TCR beta chain is a study of naive and memory T cell subsets. General observations from the study: Diversity fell and Gini index rose from naive through CM, EM, EMRA. A few larger clonotypes appeared in naive repertoires, especially CD8, possibly memory cells re-expressing CD45RA. Clonotypes here are unpaired alpha or beta chain sequences.

Two oligonucleotides, mixed equimolar, formed the beta constant-region primer covering TRBC1 and TRBC2. The ligated cDNA underwent four PCR rounds using SP2 and nested alpha and beta constant-region primers. MiXCR was run by TCRdb on the UMI-ligation and nested PCR reads, yielding one entry per CDR3 protein. The data contain tens of thousands of distinct CDR3 sequences, around 11% of them seen just once; the ten biggest clones take up over 0.11%. The CDR3 consists of 14 residues. Looked up from germline, CDR1 is MNHEY and CDR2 is SVGEGT. The germline V and J ends were trimmed by 7 bases and 5 bases, with 17 bases remaining between them. Points on this clonotype: Its antigen is as yet unknown.

This sequence was found in a human donor in good health. The chain combines TRBV6-2 or TRBV6-3 with TRBJ1-1; D ambiguous. Sequenced material: naive CD4+ T cells from blood. The DNA of the CDR3 is TGTGCCAGCACCGCACAGTTCCGGGAGACTGAAGCTTTCTTT. Its protein product is CASTAQFRETEAFF.